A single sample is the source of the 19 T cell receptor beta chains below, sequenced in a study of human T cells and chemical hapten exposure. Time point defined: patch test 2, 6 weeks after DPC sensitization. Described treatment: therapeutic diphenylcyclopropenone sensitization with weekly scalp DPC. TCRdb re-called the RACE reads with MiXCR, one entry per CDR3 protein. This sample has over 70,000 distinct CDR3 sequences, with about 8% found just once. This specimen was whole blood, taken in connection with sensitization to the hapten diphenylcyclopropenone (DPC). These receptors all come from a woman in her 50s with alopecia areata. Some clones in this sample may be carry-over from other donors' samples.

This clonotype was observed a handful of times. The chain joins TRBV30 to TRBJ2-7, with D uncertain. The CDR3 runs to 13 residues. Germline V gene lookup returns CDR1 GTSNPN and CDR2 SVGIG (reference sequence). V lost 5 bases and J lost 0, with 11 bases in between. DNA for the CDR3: TGTGCCTGGGCTCGAGACGCCTCCTACGAGCAGTACTTC. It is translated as CAWARDASYEQYF.

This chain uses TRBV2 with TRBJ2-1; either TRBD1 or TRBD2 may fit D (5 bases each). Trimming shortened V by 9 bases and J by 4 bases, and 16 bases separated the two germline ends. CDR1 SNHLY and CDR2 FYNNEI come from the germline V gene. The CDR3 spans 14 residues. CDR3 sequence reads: CASKKGTAYNEQFF. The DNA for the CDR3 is TGTGCCAGTAAAAAGGGGACCGCGTACAATGAGCAGTTCTTC.

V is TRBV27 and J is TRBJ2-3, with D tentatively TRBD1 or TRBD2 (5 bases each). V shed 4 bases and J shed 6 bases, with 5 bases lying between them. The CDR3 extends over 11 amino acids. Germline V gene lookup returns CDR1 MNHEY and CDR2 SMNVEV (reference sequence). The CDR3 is CASSWGDTQYF. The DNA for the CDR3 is TGTGCCAGCAGTTGGGGGGATACGCAGTATTTT.

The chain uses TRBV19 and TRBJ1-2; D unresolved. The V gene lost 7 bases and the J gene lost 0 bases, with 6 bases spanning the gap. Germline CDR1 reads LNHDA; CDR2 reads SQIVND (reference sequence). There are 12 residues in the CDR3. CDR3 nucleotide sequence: TGTGCCAGTACTGAAGCTAACTATGGCTACACCTTC. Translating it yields CASTEANYGYTF.

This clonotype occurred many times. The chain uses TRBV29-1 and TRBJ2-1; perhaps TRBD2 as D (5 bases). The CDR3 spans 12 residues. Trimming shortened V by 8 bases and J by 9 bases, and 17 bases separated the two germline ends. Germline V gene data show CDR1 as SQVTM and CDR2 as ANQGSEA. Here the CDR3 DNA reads TGCAGCACCTTGACCGGGGAAGGTGAGCAGTTCTTC. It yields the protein CSTLTGEGEQFF.

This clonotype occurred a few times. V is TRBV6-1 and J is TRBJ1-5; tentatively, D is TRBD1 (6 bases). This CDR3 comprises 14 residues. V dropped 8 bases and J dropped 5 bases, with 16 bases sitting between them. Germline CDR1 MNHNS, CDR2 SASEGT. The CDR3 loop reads CASALTGNDQPQHF. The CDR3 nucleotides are TGTGCCAGCGCCCTTACAGGGAATGATCAGCCCCAGCATTTT.

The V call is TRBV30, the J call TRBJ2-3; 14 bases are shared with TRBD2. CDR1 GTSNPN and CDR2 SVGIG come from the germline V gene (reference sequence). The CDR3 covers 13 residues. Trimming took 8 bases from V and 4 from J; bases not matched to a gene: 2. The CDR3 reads CAVGLAGADTQYF. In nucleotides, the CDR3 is TGTGCCGTGGGACTAGCGGGAGCAGATACGCAGTATTTT.

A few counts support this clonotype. CDR3 protein: CASTQQDGYTF. As DNA, the CDR3 is TGTGCCAGCACCCAACAAGATGGCTACACCTTC. The chain is built from TRBV7-2 and TRBJ1-2; D remains unclear. Trimming cost V 7 bases and J 6 bases, with 9 bases left between them. Germline lookup yields CDR1 SGHTA and CDR2 FQGNSA. This CDR3 is built from 11 residues.

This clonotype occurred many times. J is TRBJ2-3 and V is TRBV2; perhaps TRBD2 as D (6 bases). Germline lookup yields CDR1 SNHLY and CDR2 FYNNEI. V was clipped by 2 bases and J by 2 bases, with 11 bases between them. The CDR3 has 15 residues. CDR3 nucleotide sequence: TGTGCCAGCAGTGAATCTCTAGCGATCACAGATACGCAGTATTTT. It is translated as CASSESLAITDTQYF. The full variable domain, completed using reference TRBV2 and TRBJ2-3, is EPEVTQTPSHQVTQMGQEVILRCVPISNHLYFYWYRQILGQKVEFLVSFYNNEISEKSEIFDDQFSVERPDGSNFTLKIRSTKLEDSAMYFCASSESLAITDTQYFGPGTRLTVL.

The CDR3 is CASSYSVDGYTF. The CDR3 coding sequence is TGTGCCAGCAGTTACTCAGTCGATGGCTACACCTTC. This chain uses TRBV6-6 with TRBJ1-2; D unresolved. CDR1 is MNHNY, CDR2 SVGAGI, per germline (reference sequence). CDR3 size: 12 residues. V was shortened by 0 bases and J by 6 bases, with 5 bases between the two germline ends.

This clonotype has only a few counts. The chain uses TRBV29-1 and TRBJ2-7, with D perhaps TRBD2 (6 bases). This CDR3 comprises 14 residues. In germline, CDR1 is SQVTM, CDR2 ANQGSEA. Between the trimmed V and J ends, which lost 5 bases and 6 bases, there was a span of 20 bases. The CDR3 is CSVRGGGVRAEQYF. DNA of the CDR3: TGCAGCGTTCGGGGAGGAGGGGTTAGGGCCGAGCAGTACTTC.

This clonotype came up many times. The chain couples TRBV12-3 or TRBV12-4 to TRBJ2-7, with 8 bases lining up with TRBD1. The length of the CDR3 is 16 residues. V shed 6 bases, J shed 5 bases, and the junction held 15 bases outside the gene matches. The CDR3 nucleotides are TGTGCCAGCAGCCGGCTACCGGGACAGGCTCGGGACGAGCAGTACTTC. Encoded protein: CASSRLPGQARDEQYF.

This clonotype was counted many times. The CDR3 protein is CSASPGGGTEAFF. The CDR3 region has the DNA TGCAGCGCCAGCCCAGGGGGTGGCACTGAAGCTTTCTTT. V usage is TRBV29-1 and J usage is TRBJ1-1, with TRBD1 matching 7 bases. Germline CDR1 reads SQVTM; CDR2 reads ANQGSEA. This CDR3 contains 13 residues. J was trimmed by 4 bases and V by 7 bases; bases with no gene match: 9.

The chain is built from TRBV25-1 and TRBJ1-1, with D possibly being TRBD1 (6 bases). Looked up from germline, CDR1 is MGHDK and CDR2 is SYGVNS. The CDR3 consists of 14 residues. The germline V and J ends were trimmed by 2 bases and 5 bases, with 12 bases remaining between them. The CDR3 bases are TGTGCCAGCAGTGAAGGAGGCAGGGGAACTGAAGCTTTCTTT. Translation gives CASSEGGRGTEAFF.

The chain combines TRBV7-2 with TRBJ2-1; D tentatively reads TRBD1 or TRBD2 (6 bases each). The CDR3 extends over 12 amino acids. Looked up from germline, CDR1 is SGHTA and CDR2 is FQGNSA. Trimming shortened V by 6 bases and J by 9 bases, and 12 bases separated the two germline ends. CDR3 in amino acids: CASSTGTGEQFF. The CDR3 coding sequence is TGTGCCAGCAGTACAGGGACTGGTGAGCAGTTCTTC.

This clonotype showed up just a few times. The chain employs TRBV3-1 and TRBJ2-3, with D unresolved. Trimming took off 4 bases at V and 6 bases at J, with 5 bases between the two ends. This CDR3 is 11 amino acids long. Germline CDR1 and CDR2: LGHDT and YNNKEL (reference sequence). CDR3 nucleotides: TGTGCCAGCAGCCTTATGGATACGCAGTATTTT. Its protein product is CASSLMDTQYF.

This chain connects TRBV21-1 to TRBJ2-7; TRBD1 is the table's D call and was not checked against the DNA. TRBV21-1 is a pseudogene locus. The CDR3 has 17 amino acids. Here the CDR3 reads CASSKEEGQLGSYEQYF. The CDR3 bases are TGTGCCAGCAGCAAAGAGGAGGGACAGCTTGGCTCCTACGAGCAGTACTTC.

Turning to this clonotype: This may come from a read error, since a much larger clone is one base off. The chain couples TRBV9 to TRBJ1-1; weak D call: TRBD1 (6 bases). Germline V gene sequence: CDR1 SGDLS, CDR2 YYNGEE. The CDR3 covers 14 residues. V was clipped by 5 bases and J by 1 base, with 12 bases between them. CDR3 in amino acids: CASRQQQGNTEAFF. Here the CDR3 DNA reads TGTGCCAGCAGGCAGCAACAGGGGAACACTGAAGCTTTCTTT.

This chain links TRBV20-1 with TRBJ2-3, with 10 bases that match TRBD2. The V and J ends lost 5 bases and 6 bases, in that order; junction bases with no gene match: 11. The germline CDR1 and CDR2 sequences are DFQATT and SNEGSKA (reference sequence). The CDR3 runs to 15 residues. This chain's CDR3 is CSAPPSGGPYDTQYF. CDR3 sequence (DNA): TGCAGTGCTCCCCCTAGCGGGGGCCCCTATGATACGCAGTATTTT.